The 20 T cell receptor beta chains reported below all come from one sample, sequenced in a study of cytomegalovirus exposure and HLA in healthy donors (dated by TCRdb to about 2017). Library generation was performed with the immunoSEQ multiplex PCR assay. A mixture of 60 forward primers for TCR Vbeta segments and 13 reverse primers for TCR Jbeta segments was used in the multiplex PCR. TCRdb provides this immuneACCESS table in a form limited to in-frame rearrangements. Some clones are lacking; in checked studies, under half of them reflect an unresolved V gene, and why the rest are absent is not known. The sample data list under 85,000 clones, and 78% of these were observed just once. The ten largest account for approximately 1.6% of the sample. Sequences were obtained from PBMCs. All receptors come from a man in his forties or fifties in good health and CMV-seronegative.

Regarding this clone: Sequence at one end of the junction differs from germline and may be a read error. The chain recombines TRBV7-9 with TRBJ1-1; TRBD1 is a possible D gene (5 bases). The CDR3 is 14 residues long. The germline CDR1 and CDR2 sequences are SEHNR and FQNEAQ (reference sequence). The CDR3, as DNA: TGTTCCAGCAGCGCCGGGACTACGAACACTGAAGCTTTCTTT. Translation gives CSSSAGTTNTEAFF.

The chain links TRBV4-2 to TRBJ2-1; TRBD2 matches at 9 bases. CDR1 is LGHNA and CDR2 is YNFKEQ in the germline V gene. This CDR3 contains 18 residues. The J segment lost 9 bases and the V segment lost 0 bases, leaving 15 bases of the junction unmatched. In nucleotides, the CDR3 is TGTGCCAGCAGCCAAGAACCGGGGCTAGCGGGAAGGTCTGCTGAGCAGTTCTTC. Protein: CASSQEPGLAGRSAEQFF.

The chain links TRBV10-3 to TRBJ1-5; perhaps TRBD1 as D (6 bases). CDR1 and CDR2 from the germline V gene are ENHRY and SYGVKD. CDR3 length: 12 residues. Trimming took 6 bases from V and 4 from J, leaving 7 bases between them. CDR3 residues: CAIRDSNQPQHF. The DNA of the CDR3 is TGTGCCATCAGGGACAGTAATCAGCCCCAGCATTTT.

This clone came up once. CDR3 DNA: TGTGCCATCAGTTACCGGGACACGAACACTGAAGCTTTCTTT. Its translation: CAISYRDTNTEAFF. The chain combines TRBV10-3 with TRBJ1-1; TRBD1 is a possible D gene (6 bases). Germline values: CDR1 ENHRY, CDR2 SYGVKD. This CDR3 has 14 amino acids. V lost 5 bases and J 1 base, leaving 11 bases between the germline ends.

This chain joins TRBV6-5 and TRBJ2-7; D is possibly TRBD2 (6 bases). V was pared by 2 bases and J by 3 bases, with 11 bases between. CDR1 and CDR2 from the germline V gene are MNHEY and SVGAGI. The CDR3 totals 14 residues. DNA of the CDR3: TGTGCCAGCAGTTACGCGACTAGTGGCTACGAGCAGTACTTC. Its translation: CASSYATSGYEQYF.

The rearrangement links TRBV13 to TRBJ2-2, with 9 bases matching TRBD1. V gave up 6 bases and J gave up 4 bases; unmatched junction bases: 6. This CDR3 has 15 amino acids. In germline, CDR1 is PRHDT, CDR2 FYEKMQ (reference sequence). The CDR3 loop reads CASRGQGPSTGELFF. For the CDR3, the DNA is TGTGCCAGCAGGGGACAGGGACCCTCCACCGGGGAGCTGTTTTTT.

The rearrangement joins TRBV7-2 to TRBJ1-6; weak D call: TRBD1 (6 bases). Germline CDR1 and CDR2: SGHTA and FQGNSA. The CDR3 consists of 15 residues. V was trimmed by 6 bases and J by 10 bases, leaving 19 bases between them. The CDR3 DNA reads as TGTGCCAGCAGTCCGCTCCAGGGGATTGCCTCACCCCTCCACTTT. It translates to CASSPLQGIASPLHF.

The CDR3 DNA sequence: TGTGCCAGCAGCCGGTACGGCGGGAGTTACAATGAGCAGTTCTTC. It translates to CASSRYGGSYNEQFF. The rearrangement links TRBV14 to TRBJ2-1; 7 nucleotides line up with TRBD2. This CDR3 is 15 amino acids long. Germline assignment: CDR1 SGHDN and CDR2 FVKESK. Losses at the gene ends were 4 bases for V and 4 bases for J; bases not matched to a gene: 7.

This sequence joins TRBV27 and TRBJ2-1; TRBD2 might be the D (5 bases). This CDR3 spans 14 amino acids. Trimming cost V 5 bases and J 7 bases, with 15 bases left between them. Germline V CDR1 and CDR2: MNHEY, SMNVEV (reference sequence). CDR3 loop: CASSLYRELNEQFF. DNA of the CDR3: TGTGCCAGCAGTCTATACCGGGAACTAAATGAGCAGTTCTTC.

V and J are TRBV4-1 and TRBJ2-7; D is possibly TRBD1 (6 bases). The CDR3 has 17 residues. The germline CDR1 and CDR2 sequences are MGHRA and YSYEKL. Trimming pared 1 base from V and 3 bases from J, leaving 19 bases between. The CDR3 nucleotides read TGCGCCAGCAGCCAAGTTCTCTCGGACAGATCTCTCTACGAGCAGTACTTC. Protein sequence: CASSQVLSDRSLYEQYF.

The chain is built from TRBV19 and TRBJ1-1, with a possible D match to TRBD1 (5 bases). Per the germline V gene, CDR1 is LNHDA and CDR2 is SQIVND (reference sequence). The CDR3 runs 14 residues. The V gene lost 8 bases and the J gene lost 3 bases, with 16 bases spanning the gap. This CDR3 is CASVWGPLHTEAFF. The CDR3 DNA reads as TGTGCCAGTGTTTGGGGCCCCCTGCACACTGAAGCTTTCTTT. The whole variable domain, filled in from reference TRBV19 and TRBJ1-1, reads DGGITQSPKYLFRKEGQNVTLSCEQNLNHDAMYWYRQDPGQGLRLIYYSQIVNDFQKGDIAEGYSVSREKKESFPLTVTSAQKNPTAFYLCASVWGPLHTEAFFGQGTRLTVV.

The rearrangement links TRBV4-2 to TRBJ1-5; D possibly corresponds to TRBD1 (5 bases). The CDR3 has 14 amino acids. Trimming took 9 bases from V and 1 from J, leaving 13 bases between them. CDR1 is LGHNA and CDR2 is YNFKEQ in the germline V gene. The CDR3 region has the DNA TGTGCCAGGGGGGAGGGACTGAGCAATCAGCCCCAGCATTTT. Translated: CARGEGLSNQPQHF.

This clone showed up just once. CDR3 sequence: CASSLSSGANTGELFF. The CDR3 DNA reads as TGTGCCAGCAGCTTAAGTAGCGGGGCTAACACCGGGGAGCTGTTTTTT. The chain uses TRBV7-9 and TRBJ1-3; 8 positions agree with TRBD2. The J call may be in error: the DNA end matches TRBJ2-2 better. Germline V gene sequence: CDR1 SEHNR, CDR2 FQNEAQ (reference sequence). The CDR3 totals 16 residues.

This clone was seen more than once but under ten times. This sequence joins TRBV11-2 and TRBJ2-1; 9 nucleotides line up with TRBD2. Germline V gene lookup returns CDR1 SGHAT and CDR2 FQNNGV. The CDR3 contains 14 residues. With V trimmed by 4 bases and J by 7 bases, 5 bases remained unmatched. This CDR3 is CASSSSGNRNEQFF. The CDR3 DNA is TGTGCCAGCAGCTCTAGCGGGAATAGGAATGAGCAGTTCTTC.

This clone was picked up one time. The chain links TRBV2 to TRBJ1-5, with 11 bases aligning to TRBD1. Germline V gene lookup returns CDR1 SNHLY and CDR2 FYNNEI. V dropped 5 bases and J dropped 3; count of bases not matched to a gene: 3. This CDR3 has 15 residues. The CDR3, as DNA: TGTGCCAGCAGTTTGGGACAGGGGGACAATCAGCCCCAGCATTTT. Protein product: CASSLGQGDNQPQHF.

This rearrangement joins TRBV28 to TRBJ1-6; 7 bases align to TRBD1. The CDR3 extends over 19 amino acids. Trimming at V came to 3 bases and at J to 6 bases, leaving 17 bases not matched to a gene. Germline V gene lookup returns CDR1 MDHEN and CDR2 SYDVKM. In DNA, the CDR3 is TGTGCCAGCAGTTTCCTTTCATGGACAGGCCCGGATTTTAATTCACCCCTCCACTTT. Its protein is CASSFLSWTGPDFNSPLHF.

The J gene is TRBJ2-3, the V gene TRBV6-5, with 8 positions matching TRBD2. V gave up 2 bases and J gave up 3 bases; unmatched junction bases: 7. This CDR3 has 16 amino acids. Germline CDR1 MNHEY, CDR2 SVGAGI. CDR3 amino acids: CASSYGAGVRTDTQYF. CDR3 nucleotides: TGTGCCAGCAGTTACGGAGCGGGAGTACGGACAGATACGCAGTATTTT.

The chain uses TRBV18 and TRBJ1-5; no clear D. V lost 6 bases, J lost 5 bases, and 11 bases lay in between. CDR1 and CDR2 from the germline V gene are KGHSH and LQKENI. This CDR3 has 13 amino acids. CDR3 DNA sequence: TGTGCCAGCTCTCTGGAGTTAGATCAGCCCCAGCATTTT. This codes for CASSLELDQPQHF.

Here the CDR3 reads CACSTLSVWREWHEQYF. CDR3 sequence (DNA): TGTGCCTGTAGCACACTTAGTGTCTGGAGGGAGTGGCACGAGCAGTACTTC. The J gene is TRBJ2-7, the V gene TRBV30, with D perhaps TRBD2 (6 bases). From germline, CDR1 is GTSNPN and CDR2 SVGIG (reference sequence). With 6 bases removed from V and 5 bases from J, the gap between germline ends came to 29 bases. The CDR3 sequence is 17 residues long.

A single count supports this clone. The chain carries TRBV6-5 and TRBJ2-2; TRBD1 matches 9 bases. Germline CDR1 MNHEY, CDR2 SVGAGI. This CDR3 is 15 amino acids long. V trimming: 5 bases; J trimming: 1 base; junction bases outside the gene matches: 2. CDR3: CASSRQGENTGELFF. In nucleotides, the CDR3 is TGTGCCAGCAGTCGACAGGGGGAGAACACCGGGGAGCTGTTTTTT.